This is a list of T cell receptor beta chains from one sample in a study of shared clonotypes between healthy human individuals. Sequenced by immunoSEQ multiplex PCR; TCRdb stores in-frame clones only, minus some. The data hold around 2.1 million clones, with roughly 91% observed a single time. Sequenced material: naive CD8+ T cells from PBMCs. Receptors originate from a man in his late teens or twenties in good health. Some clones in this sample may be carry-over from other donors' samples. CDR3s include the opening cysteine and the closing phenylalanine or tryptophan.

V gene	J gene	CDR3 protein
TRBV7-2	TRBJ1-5	CASSLTGPTFNQPQHF
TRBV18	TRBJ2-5	CASSPTISLETQYF
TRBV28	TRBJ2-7	CASRPLSPGLAGVEQYF
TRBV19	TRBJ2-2	CASSMARLGTGELFF
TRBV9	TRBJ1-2	CASSPRTAPGANYGYTF
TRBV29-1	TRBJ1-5	CSVEGQGGSNQPQHF
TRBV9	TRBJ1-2	CASSASTGANYGYTF
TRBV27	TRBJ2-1	CASSSRLAGTSYNEQFF
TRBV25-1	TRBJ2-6	CASMRGVAGANVLTF
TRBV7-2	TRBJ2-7	CASKPGPNF
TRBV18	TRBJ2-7	CASSPLKVAGAYEQYF
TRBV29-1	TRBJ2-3	CSVPDRADTQYF
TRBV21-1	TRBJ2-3	CASSTRLAVSTDTQYF
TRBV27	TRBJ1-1	CASSLRTANTEAFF
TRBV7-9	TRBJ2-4	CASSLGAEAIQYF
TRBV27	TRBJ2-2	CASSFGGFAGELFF
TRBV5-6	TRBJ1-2	CASSLEPFQGYYGYTF
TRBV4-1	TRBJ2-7	CASSQVRGSYEQYF
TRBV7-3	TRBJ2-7	CASSLTGNPYEQYF
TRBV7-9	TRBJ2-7	CASSAGIPTDEQYF
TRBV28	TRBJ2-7	CASSFSYSPLGDEQYF
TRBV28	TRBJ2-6	CASSQIRDRGSNVLTF
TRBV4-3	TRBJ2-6	CASSQEAGPGSGANVLTF
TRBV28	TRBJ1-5	CASSLTVNSNQPQHF
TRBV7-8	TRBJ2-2	CASSLALEGWSSGELFF
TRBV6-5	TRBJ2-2	CASSLGGNGELFF
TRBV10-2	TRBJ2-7	CASSDSPGTGLSEQYF
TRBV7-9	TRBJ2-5	CASSLGLGLGETQYF
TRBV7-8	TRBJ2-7	CASSSHTGLAGAHEQYF
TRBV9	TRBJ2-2	CASSDSGSDGELFF
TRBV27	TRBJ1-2	CASSSRDGYGYTF
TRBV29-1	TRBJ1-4	CSVIGGTNEKLFF
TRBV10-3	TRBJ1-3	CAISEGQVLTGNTIYF
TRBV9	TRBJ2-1	CASSVGSSNEQFF
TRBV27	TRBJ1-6	CASSFQGARSPLHF
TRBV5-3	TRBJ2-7	CARSFRGGRAILGVF
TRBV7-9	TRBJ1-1	CASSPSQGAYTEAFF